This is a list of T cell receptor beta chains from one sample in a study of neurological immune-mediated disorders. TCRdb fed the 5' RACE reads into MiXCR, producing one record per CDR3 protein. The sample carries approximately 80,000 distinct CDR3 sequences, around 4.7% recorded once. Specimen: PBMCs. The receptors were gathered from a woman aged 60 to 75 with multiple sclerosis. The CDR3 runs from the conserved cysteine through the conserved F or W. Each record gives: clone size, J gene, D gene, V gene, CDR3 protein, CDR3 DNA. A D gene is named only where the DNA matches it firmly. Sizes are listed as once, few or many counts, or a class when the clone is expanded.

clone size: many
J gene: TRBJ2-1
D gene: TRBD2
V gene: TRBV28
CDR3 protein: CASSEALAGGREQFF
CDR3 DNA: TGTGCCAGCAGTGAGGCACTAGCGGGGGGGCGTGAGCAGTTCTTC

clone size: many
J gene: TRBJ1-5
D gene: NA
V gene: TRBV7-8
CDR3 protein: CASSLGSEQPQHF
CDR3 DNA: TGTGCCAGCAGCCTGGGGTCGGAACAGCCCCAGCATTTT

clone size: many
J gene: TRBJ2-3
D gene: NA
V gene: TRBV18
CDR3 protein: CASSTQGGTDTQYF
CDR3 DNA: TGTGCCAGCTCGACTCAGGGAGGCACAGATACGCAGTATTTT

clone size: many
J gene: TRBJ1-3
D gene: NA
V gene: TRBV5-1
CDR3 protein: CASSLGSVRGHSGNTIYF
CDR3 DNA: TGCGCCAGCAGCTTGGGCAGCGTACGTGGTCACTCTGGAAACACCATATATTTT

clone size: many
J gene: TRBJ2-1
D gene: NA
V gene: TRBV5-1
CDR3 protein: CASSLRSSSDNEQFF
CDR3 DNA: TGCGCCAGCAGCTTGAGGTCTAGCAGCGACAATGAGCAGTTCTTC

clone size: many
J gene: TRBJ1-3
D gene: NA
V gene: TRBV12-3/TRBV12-4
CDR3 protein: CATIRGGGNTIYF
CDR3 DNA: TGTGCCACCATTCGTGGGGGGGGAAACACCATATATTTT

clone size: many
J gene: TRBJ2-5
D gene: TRBD1
V gene: TRBV2
CDR3 protein: CASSRGTGYQETQYF
CDR3 DNA: TGTGCCAGCAGCCGCGGGACAGGGTATCAGGAGACCCAGTACTTC

clone size: many
J gene: TRBJ1-2
D gene: NA
V gene: TRBV10-2
CDR3 protein: CASIASLGAGDHGYTF
CDR3 DNA: TGCGCCAGCATCGCCTCTCTTGGGGCAGGAGACCATGGCTACACCTTC

clone size: many
J gene: TRBJ2-3
D gene: TRBD1
V gene: TRBV5-1
CDR3 protein: CASSLVEQGLTDTQYF
CDR3 DNA: TGCGCCAGCAGCTTGGTTGAACAGGGGCTCACAGATACGCAGTATTTT

clone size: many
J gene: TRBJ2-1
D gene: TRBD1
V gene: TRBV12-3/TRBV12-4
CDR3 protein: CASSPNRGRHSDEQFF
CDR3 DNA: TGTGCCAGCAGCCCCAACAGGGGACGACATAGCGATGAGCAGTTCTTC

clone size: many
J gene: TRBJ2-5
D gene: NA
V gene: TRBV12-3/TRBV12-4
CDR3 protein: CASSRHGRSETQYF
CDR3 DNA: TGTGCCAGCAGCCGGCACGGGCGTTCGGAGACCCAGTACTTC

clone size: many
J gene: TRBJ2-5
D gene: NA
V gene: TRBV12-3/TRBV12-4
CDR3 protein: CASSLSHGQETQYF
CDR3 DNA: TGTGCCAGCAGTTTGTCCCATGGCCAAGAGACCCAGTACTTC

clone size: many
J gene: TRBJ1-1
D gene: NA
V gene: TRBV5-1
CDR3 protein: CASSLSRSGGTEAFF
CDR3 DNA: TGCGCCAGCAGCTTGTCGCGTTCGGGCGGCACTGAAGCTTTCTTT

clone size: many
J gene: TRBJ2-7
D gene: NA
V gene: TRBV5-1
CDR3 protein: CASSSGSGRMDYEQYF
CDR3 DNA: TGCGCCAGCAGCTCAGGTTCTGGACGTATGGACTACGAGCAGTACTTC

clone size: many
J gene: TRBJ2-1
D gene: NA
V gene: TRBV7-8
CDR3 protein: CASSHNEQFF
CDR3 DNA: TGTGCCAGCAGTCACAATGAGCAGTTCTTC

clone size: many
J gene: TRBJ2-7
D gene: TRBD1
V gene: TRBV28
CDR3 protein: CASSRDSYEQYF
CDR3 DNA: TGTGCCAGCAGCCGGGACAGCTACGAGCAGTACTTC

clone size: many
J gene: TRBJ2-5
D gene: TRBD2
V gene: TRBV4-2
CDR3 protein: CASSQESSGGEETQYF
CDR3 DNA: TGTGCCAGCAGCCAAGAATCTAGCGGGGGAGAAGAGACCCAGTACTTC

clone size: many
J gene: TRBJ2-4
D gene: NA
V gene: TRBV7-2
CDR3 protein: CASSLGTAKNIQYF
CDR3 DNA: TGTGCCAGCAGCTTAGGAACGGCCAAAAACATTCAGTACTTC

clone size: many
J gene: TRBJ1-2
D gene: NA
V gene: TRBV12-3/TRBV12-4
CDR3 protein: CASSLASVYGYTF
CDR3 DNA: TGTGCCAGCAGTTTAGCCAGCGTCTATGGCTACACCTTC

clone size: many
J gene: TRBJ1-3
D gene: NA
V gene: TRBV5-1
CDR3 protein: CASSLATGSSGNTIYF
CDR3 DNA: TGCGCCAGCAGCTTGGCCACGGGGAGCTCTGGAAACACCATATATTTT

clone size: many
J gene: TRBJ1-6
D gene: TRBD1
V gene: TRBV20-1
CDR3 protein: CSARDGTGGSPLHF
CDR3 DNA: TGCAGTGCTAGAGATGGAACAGGGGGTTCACCCCTCCACTTT

clone size: many
J gene: TRBJ1-2
D gene: NA
V gene: TRBV4-1
CDR3 protein: CASSQVAPGKLYGYTF
CDR3 DNA: TGCGCCAGCAGCCAAGTGGCCCCGGGAAAGCTCTATGGCTACACCTTC

clone size: many
J gene: TRBJ1-2
D gene: NA
V gene: TRBV27
CDR3 protein: CASSLEGTYGSGYTF
CDR3 DNA: TGTGCCAGCAGTTTGGAGGGGACCTATGGATCAGGCTACACCTTC

clone size: many
J gene: TRBJ2-7
D gene: NA
V gene: TRBV12-3/TRBV12-4
CDR3 protein: CASSLSAPYEQYF
CDR3 DNA: TGTGCCAGCAGTTTAAGTGCTCCCTACGAGCAGTACTTC

clone size: many
J gene: TRBJ2-1
D gene: TRBD2
V gene: TRBV12-3/TRBV12-4
CDR3 protein: CASSFAGGGHNEQFF
CDR3 DNA: TGTGCCAGCAGTTTCGCCGGGGGAGGGCACAATGAGCAGTTCTTC

clone size: many
J gene: TRBJ2-1
D gene: TRBD1
V gene: TRBV7-2
CDR3 protein: CASSSTGGGEQFF
CDR3 DNA: TGTGCCAGCAGCTCCACAGGGGGCGGTGAGCAGTTCTTC

clone size: many
J gene: TRBJ2-7
D gene: NA
V gene: TRBV6-5
CDR3 protein: CASSYSWPGTTSYEQYF
CDR3 DNA: TGTGCCAGCAGTTACTCTTGGCCGGGAACTACCTCCTACGAGCAGTACTTC

clone size: many
J gene: TRBJ2-4
D gene: NA
V gene: TRBV20-1
CDR3 protein: CSAPGYQAKNIQYF
CDR3 DNA: TGCAGTGCTCCGGGATACCAAGCCAAAAACATTCAGTACTTC

clone size: many
J gene: TRBJ1-6
D gene: NA
V gene: TRBV6-1
CDR3 protein: CASFATRSPLHF
CDR3 DNA: TGTGCCAGCTTCGCAACGCGGTCACCCCTCCACTTT

clone size: many
J gene: TRBJ2-3
D gene: TRBD2
V gene: TRBV28
CDR3 protein: CASKLAGVTDTQYF
CDR3 DNA: TGTGCCAGCAAATTAGCGGGGGTCACAGATACGCAGTATTTT

clone size: few
J gene: TRBJ2-7
D gene: NA
V gene: TRBV27
CDR3 protein: CASSRGGSYEQYF
CDR3 DNA: TGTGCCAGCAGTCGAGGGGGTTCCTACGAGCAGTACTTC

clone size: many
J gene: TRBJ1-2
D gene: NA
V gene: TRBV5-6
CDR3 protein: CASSPGTSNYGYTF
CDR3 DNA: TGTGCCAGCAGCCCCGGGACATCTAACTATGGCTACACCTTC

clone size: many
J gene: TRBJ2-1
D gene: NA
V gene: TRBV2
CDR3 protein: CAKRGSYNEQFF
CDR3 DNA: TGTGCCAAAAGGGGGAGCTACAATGAGCAGTTCTTC

clone size: many
J gene: TRBJ1-4
D gene: NA
V gene: TRBV7-6
CDR3 protein: CASSPTPANEKLFF
CDR3 DNA: TGTGCCAGCAGCCCGACACCGGCGAATGAAAAACTGTTTTTT

clone size: many
J gene: TRBJ2-1
D gene: TRBD1
V gene: TRBV5-4
CDR3 protein: CASSLPGQYFNEQFF
CDR3 DNA: TGTGCCAGCAGCTTGCCGGGACAGTATTTTAATGAGCAGTTCTTC

clone size: many
J gene: TRBJ1-5
D gene: NA
V gene: TRBV6-5
CDR3 protein: CASSSFVNSNQPQHF
CDR3 DNA: TGTGCCAGCAGTTCATTCGTGAATAGCAATCAGCCCCAGCATTTT